A single sample is the source of the 27 T cell receptor beta chains below, sequenced in a study of blood T cell repertoires in COVID-19. The protocol was immunoSEQ multiplex PCR, while the TCRdb copy is restricted to in-frame clones and leaves out a portion. Here the sample spans around 82,000 clones, 65% to 90% being singletons. Sequenced input: peripheral blood. The source is a man aged 45 to 65 with COVID-19, enrolled during active disease.

The CDR3 region is CASSRDSSIGNTIYF. In nucleotides, the CDR3 is TGTGCCAGCAGCAGGGACAGTTCGATAGGAAACACCATATATTTT. The chain links TRBV28 to TRBJ1-3, with TRBD1 matching over 7 bases. The germline V gene has CDR1 MDHEN and CDR2 SYDVKM. The V and J ends lost 6 bases and 4 bases, in that order; junction bases with no gene match: 9. The CDR3 runs 15 residues.

The DNA of the CDR3 is TGCAGCGTAGGCGGGGGAAATGAAAAACTGTTTTTT. It encodes CSVGGGNEKLFF. The chain uses TRBV29-1 and TRBJ1-4; D may be TRBD1 (5 bases). Between the trimmed V and J ends, which lost 6 bases and 5 bases, there was a span of 10 bases. Germline V gene sequence: CDR1 SQVTM, CDR2 ANQGSEA. This CDR3 has 12 residues. The full variable domain, with the rest looked up from reference TRBV29-1 and TRBJ1-4, is SAVISQKPSRDICQRGTSLTIQCQVDSQVTMMFWYRQQPGQSLTLIATANQGSEATYESGFVIDKFPISRPNLTFSTLTVSNMSPEDSSIYLCSVGGGNEKLFFGSGTQLSVL.

This sequence joins TRBV14 and TRBJ2-1; TRBD1 is a possible D gene (6 bases). This CDR3 has 14 amino acids. V was trimmed by 4 bases and J by 8 bases, leaving 15 bases between them. Germline values: CDR1 SGHDN, CDR2 FVKESK. The CDR3 loop is CASSPQGQKDEQFF. CDR3 in DNA: TGTGCCAGCAGCCCCCAAGGACAGAAGGATGAGCAGTTCTTC.

On this clone: Additional DNA sequences in this sample encode the identical CDR3. The CDR3 reads CASSEARDQPQHF. The CDR3 DNA reads TGTGCCAGCAGTGAAGCGAGGGATCAGCCCCAGCATTTT. The V and J genes are TRBV6-1 and TRBJ1-5; no clear D. CDR3 length: 13 amino acids. The germline V gene encodes CDR1 MNHNS and CDR2 SASEGT. With 0 bases removed from V and 5 bases from J, the gap between germline ends came to 5 bases.

This clone has just a few counts. V and J are TRBV7-2 and TRBJ2-7; tentative D call: TRBD2 (6 bases). Germline V CDR1 and CDR2: SGHTA, FQGNSA. V shed 4 bases and J shed 3 bases, with 10 bases lying between them. This CDR3 spans 13 amino acids. Here the CDR3 reads CASSSRRVYEQYF. CDR3 DNA sequence: TGTGCCAGCAGCTCCCGGAGGGTCTACGAGCAGTACTTC.

This clone was detected only once. One junction end disagrees with the germline gene, perhaps due to a read error. The J gene is TRBJ1-3, the V gene TRBV7-7; no reliable D call. CDR1 and CDR2 (germline): SSHAT, FNYEAQ (reference sequence). The CDR3 is 16 amino acids. The DNA for the CDR3 is TGTGCTAGCAGCGAACCCGATCTAATCCCTGGAAACACCATATATTTT. It is translated as CASSEPDLIPGNTIYF.

The chain joins TRBV30 to TRBJ2-3; TRBD2 matches at 7 bases. CDR1 GTSNPN and CDR2 SVGIG come from the germline V gene (reference sequence). The junction had 12 bases not matched to a gene; V was cut back by 0 bases and J by 3 bases. This CDR3 comprises 17 residues. CDR3 sequence reads: CAWSVVGGGTATDTQYF. CDR3 bases: TGTGCCTGGAGTGTAGTTGGGGGGGGTACCGCTACAGATACGCAGTATTTT.

This chain connects TRBV18 to TRBJ2-6, with D perhaps matching TRBD2 (6 bases). Germline loops: CDR1 KGHSH, CDR2 LQKENI. V was clipped by 2 bases and J by 0 bases, with 11 bases between them. This CDR3 comprises 17 residues. The CDR3 loop is CASSPKEGPSGANVLTF. The CDR3 nucleotides are TGTGCCAGCTCACCAAAGGAGGGACCCTCTGGGGCCAACGTCCTGACTTTC.

V usage is TRBV24-1 and J usage is TRBJ2-5; TRBD1 might be the D (6 bases). Germline V lookup: CDR1 KGHDR, CDR2 SFDVKD. Trimming took 1 base from V and 4 from J, leaving 12 bases between them. CDR3 size: 15 residues. CDR3 sequence reads: CATSDFRGDSETQYF. CDR3 DNA: TGTGCCACCAGTGATTTCAGGGGAGATTCAGAGACCCAGTACTTC.

This clone appeared a single time. V and J are TRBV30 and TRBJ1-6; 11 nucleotides agree with TRBD1. Germline CDR1 is GTSNPN and CDR2 is SVGIG (reference sequence). Unmatched junction bases numbered 2, after V lost 2 bases and J lost 5 bases. The CDR3 is made up of 15 amino acids. CDR3 sequence: CAWSLGQGDNSPLHF. Written as DNA, the CDR3 is TGTGCCTGGAGTTTGGGACAGGGGGATAATTCACCCCTCCACTTT.

This chain joins TRBV4-1 and TRBJ2-7; 11 bases line up with TRBD1. The CDR3 runs 15 residues. J gave up 4 bases and V 1 base, and 3 bases lay outside the gene matches. Per germline, CDR1 MGHRA and CDR2 YSYEKL. The CDR3 protein is CASSQGGTGGYEQYF. The CDR3 DNA reads as TGCGCCAGCAGCCAAGGAGGGACAGGGGGGTACGAGCAGTACTTC.

This chain uses TRBV7-3 with TRBJ2-7; D might be TRBD1 (5 bases). The V and J ends lost 4 bases and 0 bases respectively, with 10 bases between them. CDR1 is SGHTA and CDR2 is FQGTGA in the germline V gene. This CDR3 has 14 residues. This CDR3 is CASSSADTSYEQYF. CDR3 nucleotides: TGTGCCAGCAGCTCCGCGGACACCTCCTACGAGCAGTACTTC.

The chain carries TRBV30 and TRBJ2-7; D may be TRBD1 (5 bases). Germline lookup yields CDR1 GTSNPN and CDR2 SVGIG (reference sequence). Trimming left V 3 bases short and J 6 bases short, with 15 bases between. There are 13 residues in the CDR3. The CDR3 DNA reads as TGTGCCTGGAGCCTATTCAGGGCGACCGAGCAGTACTTC. This sequence encodes CAWSLFRATEQYF.

The J gene is TRBJ2-7, the V gene TRBV7-9; no firm D call. Germline V gives CDR1 SEHNR, CDR2 FQNEAQ (reference sequence). The germline V and J ends were trimmed by 5 bases and 3 bases, with 8 bases remaining between them. This CDR3 spans 12 amino acids. The DNA of the CDR3 is TGTGCCAGCAGCCGGTCCATCTACGAGCAGTACTTC. Protein: CASSRSIYEQYF.

This chain links TRBV11-3 with TRBJ2-1; TRBD2 is a possible D gene (6 bases). The length of the CDR3 is 12 residues. From germline, CDR1 is SGHNT and CDR2 YENEEA. V dropped 0 bases and J dropped 14 bases, with 11 bases sitting between them. CDR3 bases: TGTGCCAGCAGCTTAGATCCGGGGGAGAAGTTCTTC. It translates to CASSLDPGEKFF.

This sequence joins TRBV19 and TRBJ2-1; TRBD2 agrees at 7 bases. From germline, CDR1 is LNHDA and CDR2 SQIVND (reference sequence). V shed 7 bases and J 3 bases; nucleotides not matched to a gene: 9. CDR3 length: 15 residues. The CDR3: CASNPSAGVYNEQFF. The CDR3 nucleotides read TGTGCCAGTAACCCAAGCGCGGGAGTCTACAATGAGCAGTTCTTC.

The gene calls are TRBV19 and TRBJ1-5; a possible D gene is TRBD1 (5 bases). The CDR3 extends over 16 amino acids. Germline V CDR1 and CDR2: LNHDA, SQIVND (reference sequence). Trimming pared 1 base from V and 5 bases from J, leaving 15 bases between. CDR3 nucleotides: TGTGCCAGTAGTATAGGGTTCAGGGACTTCGATCAGCCCCAGCATTTT. This codes for CASSIGFRDFDQPQHF.

This chain uses TRBV11-2 with TRBJ2-7; the match to TRBD1 covers 12 bases. Germline V CDR1 and CDR2: SGHAT, FQNNGV. Trimming removed 1 base from V and 4 bases from J; junction bases left unmatched: 5. This CDR3 comprises 16 residues. DNA of the CDR3: TGTGCCAGCAGCTTAGGCGGGACAGGGGGCGTGTACGAGCAGTACTTC. The encoded protein is CASSLGGTGGVYEQYF. Complete variable domain (other parts from reference TRBV11-2 and TRBJ2-7): EAGVAQSPRYKIIEKRQSVAFWCNPISGHATLYWYQQILGQGPKLLIQFQNNGVVDDSQLPKDRFSAERLKGVDSTLKIQPAKLEDSAVYLCASSLGGTGGVYEQYFGPGTRLTVT.

This chain joins TRBV11-2 and TRBJ2-1, with TRBD2 matching over 11 bases. V gave up 6 bases and J gave up 3 bases; unmatched junction bases: 10. Germline lookup yields CDR1 SGHAT and CDR2 FQNNGV. The CDR3 runs to 17 residues. In nucleotides, the CDR3 is TGTGCCAGCAGTTATAGCGGGAGGGCCGCCTACTACAATGAGCAGTTCTTC. It specifies CASSYSGRAAYYNEQFF.

The genes are TRBV27 and TRBJ2-2, with D maybe TRBD2 (7 bases). V was pared by 6 bases and J by 7 bases, with 18 bases between. Germline CDR1 is MNHEY and CDR2 is SMNVEV (reference sequence). CDR3 length equals 15 residues. DNA for the CDR3: TGTGCCAGCAGGAGGGGGGGAGGGCCAGGCGGGGAGCTGTTTTTT. It specifies CASRRGGGPGGELFF.

The gene calls are TRBV5-1 and TRBJ2-1; D remains unclear. The CDR3 extends over 11 amino acids. Per germline, CDR1 SGHRS and CDR2 YFSETQ. The V end lost 1 base, the J end lost 9 bases, and 5 bases lay between the germline ends. The CDR3 bases are TGCGCCAGCAGCTTGTTCAGTGAGCAGTTCTTC. Its translation is CASSLFSEQFF.

This chain links TRBV29-1 with TRBJ2-3, with 9 bases matching TRBD2. With 6 bases clipped from V and 4 bases from J, the junction kept 11 bases outside the gene matches. Per the germline V gene, CDR1 is SQVTM and CDR2 is ANQGSEA. The CDR3 is made up of 15 amino acids. The CDR3 coding sequence is TGCAGCGTATCAGCTAGCGGGATTTTCTCAGATACGCAGTATTTT. Translating gives CSVSASGIFSDTQYF.

This chain connects TRBV27 to TRBJ1-1; D ambiguous. Germline CDR1 and CDR2: MNHEY and SMNVEV (reference sequence). The CDR3 is 14 residues long. V was shortened by 8 bases and J by 1 base, with 14 bases between the two germline ends. CDR3 in amino acids: CASSQAGGNTEAFF. Written as DNA, the CDR3 is TGTGCCAGCTCGCAGGCGGGAGGGAACACTGAAGCTTTCTTT.

The V and J genes are TRBV6-1 and TRBJ2-1, with 10 nucleotides matching TRBD2. This CDR3 contains 15 residues. V was clipped by 1 base and J by 4 bases; unmatched bases: 1. Germline values: CDR1 MNHNS, CDR2 SASEGT. The CDR3 nucleotides are TGTGCCAGCAGTGAAGTAGCGGGAGGTTACAATGAGCAGTTCTTC. The encoded protein is CASSEVAGGYNEQFF.

The V gene is TRBV6-5, the J gene TRBJ1-6; 9 nucleotides align to TRBD1. The CDR3 consists of 16 residues. The ends lost 4 bases at V and 1 base at J; junction bases unmatched: 2. Germline-derived CDR1 and CDR2 are MNHEY and SVGAGI. CDR3 nucleotides: TGTGCCAGCAGTTCGACAGGGGGTTCCTATAATTCACCCCTCCACTTT. Translation: CASSSTGGSYNSPLHF.

The V and J genes are TRBV18 and TRBJ2-2; 9 positions match TRBD1. The length of the CDR3 is 17 residues. CDR1 and CDR2 (germline): KGHSH, LQKENI. V shed 5 bases, J shed 2 bases, and the junction held 9 bases outside the gene matches. CDR3 bases: TGTGCCAGCTCAGATGCCCGGACAGGGGTCAACACCGGGGAGCTGTTTTTT. It encodes CASSDARTGVNTGELFF.

The chain combines TRBV2 with TRBJ1-4; TRBD1 is a possible D gene (6 bases). Germline V lookup: CDR1 SNHLY, CDR2 FYNNEI. CDR3 size: 14 residues. V was shortened by 7 bases and J by 4 bases, with 13 bases between the two germline ends. The CDR3 protein is CASKKQGINEKLFF. In DNA form, the CDR3 reads TGTGCCAGCAAGAAACAGGGAATTAATGAAAAACTGTTTTTT.